These 6 T cell receptor beta chains were all obtained from the same sample, sequenced in a study of T cell responses to AZD1222 COVID-19 vaccine. Some clones are missing from TCRdb's copy, which holds only in-frame ones; the method was immunoSEQ multiplex PCR. The data hold tens of thousands of clones, with 90% observed a single time. Specimen: peripheral blood, collected on day 0 of AZD1222 vaccination. The receptors were sampled from an adult in good health.

The chain has TRBV11-3 and TRBJ2-3; D possibly corresponds to TRBD2 (6 bases). From germline, CDR1 is SGHNT and CDR2 YENEEA. CDR3 length: 15 residues. Trimming cost V 0 bases and J 1 base, with 8 bases left between them. The CDR3 nucleotides are TGTGCCAGCAGCTTAGATCCGGGGGGCACAGATACGCAGTATTTT. Its protein product is CASSLDPGGTDTQYF.

The rearrangement links TRBV2 to TRBJ2-1; D possibly corresponds to TRBD1 (6 bases). CDR1 and CDR2 (germline): SNHLY, FYNNEI. V lost 1 base and J lost 4, with 14 bases in between. The CDR3 loop spans 16 amino acids. CDR3 region: CASSEELGAGYNEQFF. The CDR3 region has the DNA TGTGCCAGCAGTGAAGAACTGGGGGCGGGTTACAATGAGCAGTTCTTC.

V usage is TRBV9 and J usage is TRBJ2-7, with D possibly TRBD2 on 5 matching bases. The CDR3 has 16 amino acids. CDR1 is SGDLS, CDR2 YYNGEE, per germline. Trimming removed 4 bases at V and 4 bases at J, with 21 bases between. The CDR3 is CASSPAAGFGGYEQYF. The CDR3 DNA reads TGTGCCAGCAGCCCCGCGGCGGGTTTTGGAGGTTACGAGCAGTACTTC. The entire variable domain, with the rest obtained from reference TRBV9 and TRBJ2-7, is as follows: DSGVTQTPKHLITATGQRVTLRCSPRSGDLSVYWYQQSLDQGLQFLIQYYNGEERAKGNILERFSAQQFPDLHSELNLSSLELGDSALYFCASSPAAGFGGYEQYFGPGTRLTVT.

The rearrangement uses TRBV7-2 and TRBJ1-5; 9 bases match TRBD1. J was trimmed by 6 bases and V by 0 bases; bases with no gene match: 21. This CDR3 contains 21 residues. Germline CDR1 SGHTA, CDR2 FQGNSA. CDR3 DNA sequence: TGTGCCAGCAGCTTAGCGGAATCTGAGGAGGGGGGACAGGGAAGCGGTCAGCCCCAGCATTTT. Amino acids: CASSLAESEEGGQGSGQPQHF.

Only one count was recorded for this clone. This chain uses TRBV6-4 with TRBJ1-1; 9 bases map to TRBD1. CDR1 is MRHNA, CDR2 SNTAGT, per germline. The CDR3 extends over 14 amino acids. J lost 7 bases, V lost 5 bases, and 8 bases had no gene match. The CDR3 nucleotides read TGTGCCAGCAGTTCGGGACAGGGATTGGGTGAAGCTTTCTTT. Amino acids: CASSSGQGLGEAFF.

Concerning this clone itself: Other nucleotide sequences from this sample produce the same CDR3. The rearrangement links TRBV3-1 (or the pseudogene TRBV3-2) to TRBJ1-2, with D perhaps TRBD1 (5 bases). Germline CDR1 and CDR2: LGHDT and YNNKEL (reference sequence). The CDR3 is 12 residues long. V was cut by 1 base and J by 5 bases, with 5 bases left in between. The CDR3 is CASSQGTYGYTF. CDR3 in DNA: TGTGCCAGCAGCCAAGGGACATATGGCTACACCTTC.